The 32 T cell receptor beta chains presented below share a single source sample, sequenced in a study of shared clonotypes between healthy human individuals. Sequenced by immunoSEQ multiplex PCR; TCRdb stores in-frame clones only, minus some. The sample lists a few million clones; more than 90% were seen once. The sequenced sample was naive CD4+ T cells sorted from blood. Subset described: CD45RA+ positively selected. The origin of the receptors is a young man in good health.

The chain uses TRBV10-2 and TRBJ1-2, with 7 bases identical to TRBD1. CDR3 size: 16 residues. With 7 bases clipped from V and 5 bases from J, the junction kept 16 bases outside the gene matches. Per the germline V gene, CDR1 is WSHSY and CDR2 is SAAADI. In DNA, the CDR3 is TGCGCCAGCATGGACAGGACGGGACCCGCACCATATGGCTACACCTTC. Its translation: CASMDRTGPAPYGYTF.

This CDR3 reads CASSTMAATREQFF. CDR3 bases: TGTGCCAGTAGTACAATGGCGGCCACGAGGGAGCAGTTCTTC. The chain employs TRBV19 and TRBJ2-1; D is unresolved. V was pared by 4 bases and J by 10 bases, with 17 bases between. Germline CDR1 LNHDA, CDR2 SQIVND (reference sequence). CDR3 length: 14 residues.

This rearrangement joins TRBV4-1 to TRBJ1-3; D is perhaps TRBD1 (5 bases). This CDR3 is built from 18 residues. Germline loops: CDR1 MGHRA, CDR2 YSYEKL. Trimming stripped 1 base from V and 1 base from J, with 17 bases between. CDR3 DNA: TGCGCCAGCAGCCAAGGGGCGGGGTCAGCAGGGTCTGGAAACACCATATATTTT. This encodes CASSQGAGSAGSGNTIYF.

This chain joins TRBV27 and TRBJ2-5; 7 nucleotides agree with TRBD2. The CDR3 spans 18 residues. The J segment lost 3 bases and the V segment lost 3 bases, leaving 16 bases of the junction unmatched. In germline, CDR1 is MNHEY, CDR2 SMNVEV (reference sequence). CDR3 region: CASSLGVWGEGREETQYF. The DNA of the CDR3 is TGTGCCAGCAGTTTGGGGGTGTGGGGGGAGGGCCGAGAAGAGACCCAGTACTTC.

This chain joins TRBV4-1 and TRBJ2-3; 14 bases are shared with TRBD2. Trimming removed 1 base from V and 3 bases from J; junction bases left unmatched: 3. The CDR3 runs to 17 residues. Per the germline V gene, CDR1 is MGHRA and CDR2 is YSYEKL. The CDR3 bases are TGCGCCAGCAGCCAAGTGGGACTAGCGGGAGTTACAGATACGCAGTATTTT. Its translation is CASSQVGLAGVTDTQYF.

V is TRBV25-1 and J is TRBJ1-1; TRBD1 matches 7 bases. The CDR3 runs to 13 residues. V was clipped by 6 bases and J by 9 bases; unmatched bases: 10. The germline V gene has CDR1 MGHDK and CDR2 SYGVNS. The CDR3 DNA follows: TGTGCCAGCAGCCAACGGGACAGAGGAAAAGCTTTCTTT. Encoded protein: CASSQRDRGKAFF.

The J gene is TRBJ2-5, the V gene TRBV5-1; TRBD1 or TRBD2 may be the D gene (6 bases each). This CDR3 is 15 amino acids long. Trimming stripped 7 bases from V and 5 bases from J, with 21 bases between. The V gene's germline CDR1 is SGHRS and CDR2 YFSETQ. CDR3 in amino acids: CASEPNGGLGETQYF. In nucleotides, the CDR3 is TGCGCCAGCGAGCCTAATGGGGGGCTTGGGGAGACCCAGTACTTC.

This rearrangement joins TRBV5-1 to TRBJ2-1; 12 bases align to TRBD2. In germline, CDR1 is SGHRS, CDR2 YFSETQ. Trimming cost V 2 bases and J 10 bases; bases outside gene matches: 10. The CDR3 is 16 residues long. DNA for the CDR3: TGCGCCAGCAGCTTACCAGGACTAGCGGGAATATCCGAGCAGTTCTTC. Translated: CASSLPGLAGISEQFF.

V usage is TRBV11-2 and J usage is TRBJ1-6, with no clear D. V was trimmed by 1 base and J by 7 bases, leaving 17 bases between them. The CDR3 totals 17 residues. Germline-derived CDR1 and CDR2 are SGHAT and FQNNGV. The CDR3 spells CASSLARAPKKNSPLHF. DNA for the CDR3: TGTGCCAGCAGCTTAGCGCGCGCCCCGAAAAAGAATTCACCCCTCCACTTT.

V usage is TRBV7-9 and J usage is TRBJ2-3; the match to TRBD1 covers 9 bases. The CDR3 is 16 residues long. From germline, CDR1 is SEHNR and CDR2 FQNEAQ (reference sequence). V shed 2 bases, J shed 1 base, and the junction held 4 bases outside the gene matches. CDR3 coding DNA: TGTGCCAGCAGCTTAAGCCGGGACAGGGGCACAGATACGCAGTATTTT. It translates to CASSLSRDRGTDTQYF.

The chain couples TRBV7-2 to TRBJ2-7; D perhaps matches TRBD2 (6 bases). Germline loops: CDR1 SGHTA, CDR2 FQGNSA. Trimming took 5 bases from V and 6 from J, leaving 14 bases between them. This CDR3 comprises 13 residues. CDR3 coding DNA: TGTGCCAGCAGCCCCTCGGGTAGCGGCGAGCAGTACTTC. Residues: CASSPSGSGEQYF.

This clone came up a few times. In DNA, the CDR3 is TGCAGTGCTAGATCCGGGGGGCCCCAGCATTTT. Protein product: CSARSGGPQHF. The rearrangement links TRBV20-1 to TRBJ1-5; possibly TRBD1 for D (5 bases). The length of the CDR3 is 11 residues. Germline CDR1 DFQATT, CDR2 SNEGSKA (reference sequence). V was pared by 2 bases and J by 9 bases, with 8 bases between.

The chain couples TRBV10-1 to TRBJ2-1, with 8 bases aligning to TRBD2. This CDR3 is 16 amino acids long. V trimming: 3 bases; J trimming: 7 bases; junction bases outside the gene matches: 11. Germline V gene lookup returns CDR1 WNHNN and CDR2 SYGVQD (reference sequence). This CDR3 is CASSDLSPGGMNEQFF. CDR3 coding DNA: TGCGCCAGCAGTGACTTATCCCCGGGAGGGATGAATGAGCAGTTCTTC.

This clone was seen only once. One end of the junction fails to match germline, which may point to a read error. The rearrangement uses TRBV5-1 and TRBJ2-3; D might be TRBD2 (5 bases). This CDR3 has 12 amino acids. Germline CDR1 is SGHRS and CDR2 is YFSETQ. For the CDR3, the DNA is TGCGCCGGCAGCGGAAACACAGATACGCAGTATTTT. Translation gives CAGSGNTDTQYF.

This clone appeared once. The sample carries other DNA sequences with the same CDR3. The chain combines TRBV5-6 with TRBJ2-7; 11 nucleotides agree with TRBD1. CDR1 SGHDT and CDR2 YYEEEE come from the germline V gene. This CDR3 contains 13 residues. V was pared by 3 bases and J by 5 bases, with 1 base of the junction left unmatched. CDR3 nucleotides: TGTGCCAGCAGCTGGGACAGGGGGGACGAGCAGTACTTC. It is translated as CASSWDRGDEQYF.

Only a few counts were recorded for this clone. The identical CDR3 is also encoded by other nucleotide sequences in the sample. The chain couples TRBV9 to TRBJ2-7; TRBD1 matches 9 bases. The V gene's germline CDR1 is SGDLS and CDR2 YYNGEE. This CDR3 has 14 amino acids. Trimming removed 3 bases from V and 3 bases from J; junction bases left unmatched: 4. The CDR3 protein is CASSAGQGFYEQYF. The CDR3 nucleotides read TGTGCCAGCAGCGCGGGACAGGGATTCTACGAGCAGTACTTC.

The rearrangement links TRBV5-4 to TRBJ2-1, with 8 bases aligning to TRBD1. The CDR3 is 16 residues long. Trimming at V came to 3 bases and at J to 2 bases, leaving 7 bases not matched to a gene. Looked up from germline, CDR1 is SGHNT and CDR2 is YYREEE (reference sequence). The CDR3 reads CASSSGGQATYNEQFF. As DNA, the CDR3 is TGTGCCAGCAGCTCCGGGGGACAGGCCACCTACAATGAGCAGTTCTTC.

The rearrangement joins TRBV19 to TRBJ2-7, with 9 bases identical to TRBD1. The V gene's germline CDR1 is LNHDA and CDR2 SQIVND (reference sequence). This CDR3 is 13 amino acids long. The junction had 5 bases not matched to a gene; V was cut back by 3 bases and J by 8 bases. The CDR3 region is CASSMGQGNKQYF. Written as DNA, the CDR3 is TGTGCCAGTAGTATGGGACAGGGTAACAAGCAGTACTTC.

This sequence joins TRBV10-3 and TRBJ2-3; maybe TRBD2 (6 bases). The CDR3 sequence is 15 residues long. Between the trimmed V and J ends, which lost 0 bases and 5 bases, there was a span of 12 bases. The germline CDR1 and CDR2 sequences are ENHRY and SYGVKD. Here the CDR3 reads CAISESGGRGDTQYF. CDR3 DNA sequence: TGTGCCATCAGTGAGTCCGGGGGAAGAGGAGATACGCAGTATTTT.

This chain links TRBV15 with TRBJ1-2; D is unresolved. The germline V gene has CDR1 LNHNV and CDR2 YYDKDF (reference sequence). The CDR3 runs 16 residues. The V end lost 5 bases, the J end lost 6 bases, and 22 bases lay between the germline ends. CDR3 amino acids: CATSHTAGAGGDGYTF. CDR3 coding DNA: TGTGCCACCAGCCACACCGCGGGAGCTGGTGGGGATGGCTACACCTTC.

This chain connects TRBV5-5 to TRBJ2-6; TRBD2 matches at 7 bases. The germline V gene encodes CDR1 SGHKS and CDR2 YYEKEE (reference sequence). CDR3 length: 17 amino acids. V was clipped by 0 bases and J by 0 bases; unmatched bases: 3. The CDR3 protein is CASSLEAGVSGANVLTF. CDR3 coding DNA: TGTGCCAGCAGCTTGGAGGCGGGGGTCTCTGGGGCCAACGTCCTGACTTTC.

This clone was seen once. This sequence joins TRBV19 and TRBJ1-6, with TRBD1 as a possible D gene (5 bases). CDR3 length equals 14 residues. V shed 6 bases and J shed 5 bases, with 11 bases lying between them. Germline V gives CDR1 LNHDA, CDR2 SQIVND (reference sequence). CDR3 in DNA: TGTGCCAGTAGCCCGGTGGGGGATAATTCACCCCTCCACTTT. Its protein is CASSPVGDNSPLHF.

This chain links TRBV5-6 with TRBJ2-1; weak D call: TRBD1 (5 bases). The CDR3 has 13 residues. With 0 bases removed from V and 7 bases from J, the gap between germline ends came to 8 bases. Germline loops: CDR1 SGHDT, CDR2 YYEEEE. In DNA, the CDR3 is TGTGCCAGCAGCTTGGCGCAGGGTAATGAGCAGTTCTTC. It translates to CASSLAQGNEQFF.

The rearrangement links TRBV10-1 to TRBJ2-4, with 9 bases aligning to TRBD2. The V and J ends lost 3 bases and 2 bases, in that order; junction bases with no gene match: 5. The CDR3 is 16 amino acids. Germline lookup yields CDR1 WNHNN and CDR2 SYGVQD (reference sequence). Here the CDR3 DNA reads TGCGCCAGCAGTGAACTAGCGGGCTCCCCCAAAAACATTCAGTACTTC. Protein product: CASSELAGSPKNIQYF.

This chain links TRBV30 with TRBJ1-1, with D maybe TRBD1 (5 bases). The germline V gene encodes CDR1 GTSNPN and CDR2 SVGIG (reference sequence). This CDR3 contains 13 residues. Deletions cut 4 bases from V and 10 bases from J, with 19 bases between. The CDR3 DNA is TGTGCCTGGACCGTGGGACGCCTCCAGGGAGCTTTCTTT. Translated: CAWTVGRLQGAFF.

V is TRBV6-6 and J is TRBJ1-4; D call uncertain. The CDR3 covers 13 residues. Trimming removed 10 bases at V and 0 bases at J, with 9 bases between. The germline CDR1 and CDR2 sequences are MNHNY and SVGAGI (reference sequence). CDR3 coding DNA: TGTGCCACCTCCAGAGCAACTAATGAAAAACTGTTTTTT. Translating gives CATSRATNEKLFF.

This clone was recorded once. The genes are TRBV4-3 and TRBJ2-1, with 10 bases identical to TRBD2. CDR1 is LGHNA, CDR2 YSLEER, per germline. The CDR3 runs to 16 residues. V shed 1 base, J shed 9 bases, and the junction held 9 bases outside the gene matches. The CDR3 sequence: CASSQVLAGAPGEQFF. The CDR3 coding sequence is TGCGCCAGCAGCCAAGTGCTAGCGGGAGCCCCGGGTGAGCAGTTCTTC.

Turning to this clone: Other nucleotide sequences from this sample produce the same CDR3. This chain joins TRBV4-3 and TRBJ2-1, with TRBD2 matching over 9 bases. The CDR3 length is 15 residues. Germline V gene lookup returns CDR1 LGHNA and CDR2 YSLEER. V was pared by 1 base and J by 3 bases, with 1 base of the junction left unmatched. The CDR3 DNA sequence: TGCGCCAGCAGCCAAGGACTAGCGGACTACAATGAGCAGTTCTTC. The encoded protein is CASSQGLADYNEQFF.

V gene TRBV6-6 combines with J gene TRBJ1-5; 7 nucleotides agree with TRBD1. Germline values: CDR1 MNHNY, CDR2 SVGAGI (reference sequence). This CDR3 region has 15 residues. The V and J ends lost 4 bases and 5 bases, in that order; junction bases with no gene match: 8. The CDR3 DNA is TGTGCCAGCAGTTTTTTACAGGGGAGTTATCAGCCCCAGCATTTT. Its translation: CASSFLQGSYQPQHF.

This clone occurred a few times. The chain joins TRBV27 to TRBJ1-2, with 9 nucleotides matching TRBD1. The CDR3 length is 13 residues. Germline V gene sequence: CDR1 MNHEY, CDR2 SMNVEV (reference sequence). The trim removed 7 bases at V and 3 bases at J, leaving 3 bases unmatched. The CDR3 nucleotides read TGTGCCAGCACCAGGGACAGGGACTATGGCTACACCTTC. Residues: CASTRDRDYGYTF.

The V call is TRBV4-3, the J call TRBJ2-1, with 9 bases lining up with TRBD2. J gave up 10 bases and V 4 bases, and 11 bases lay outside the gene matches. Germline V lookup: CDR1 LGHNA, CDR2 YSLEER. The CDR3 runs 15 residues. This CDR3 is CASSRGGRVQGEQFF. In DNA form, the CDR3 reads TGCGCCAGCAGCCGGGGCGGGAGGGTCCAGGGGGAGCAGTTCTTC.

The chain is built from TRBV7-8 and TRBJ2-1; TRBD1 might be the D (5 bases). V was trimmed by 4 bases and J by 2 bases, leaving 15 bases between them. The CDR3 sequence is 16 residues long. Germline CDR1 and CDR2: SGHVS and FQNEAQ. CDR3 coding DNA: TGTGCCAGCAGCTCCAGGGTAGCCTCAACCTACAATGAGCAGTTCTTC. It is translated as CASSSRVASTYNEQFF.